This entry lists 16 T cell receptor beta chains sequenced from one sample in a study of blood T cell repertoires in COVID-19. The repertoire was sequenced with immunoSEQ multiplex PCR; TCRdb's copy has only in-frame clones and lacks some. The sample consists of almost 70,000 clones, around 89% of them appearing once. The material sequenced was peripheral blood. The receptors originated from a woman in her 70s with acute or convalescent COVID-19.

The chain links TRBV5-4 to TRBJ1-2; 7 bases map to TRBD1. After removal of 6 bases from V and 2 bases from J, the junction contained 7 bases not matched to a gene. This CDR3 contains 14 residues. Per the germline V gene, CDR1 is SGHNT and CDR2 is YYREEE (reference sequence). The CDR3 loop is CASTKGTENYGYTF. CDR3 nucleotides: TGTGCCAGCACCAAAGGGACAGAAAACTATGGCTACACCTTC.

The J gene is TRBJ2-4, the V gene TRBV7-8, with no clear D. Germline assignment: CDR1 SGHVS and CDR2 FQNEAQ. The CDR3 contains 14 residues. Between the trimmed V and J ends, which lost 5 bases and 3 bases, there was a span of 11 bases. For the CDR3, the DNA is TGTGCCAGCAGCCCGCCCCCGGGCAAAAACATTCAGTACTTC. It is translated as CASSPPPGKNIQYF.

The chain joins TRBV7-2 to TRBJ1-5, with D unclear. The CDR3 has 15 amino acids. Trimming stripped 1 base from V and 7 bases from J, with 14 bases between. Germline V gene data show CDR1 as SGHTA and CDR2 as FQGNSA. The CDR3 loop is CASSLGTRQGQPQHF. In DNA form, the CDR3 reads TGTGCCAGCAGCTTAGGCACGAGGCAAGGACAGCCCCAGCATTTT.

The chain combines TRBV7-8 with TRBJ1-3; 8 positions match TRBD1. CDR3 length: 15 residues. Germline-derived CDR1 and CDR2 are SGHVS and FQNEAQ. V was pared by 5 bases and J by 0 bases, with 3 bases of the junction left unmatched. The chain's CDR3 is CASSLGQGSGNTIYF. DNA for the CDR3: TGTGCCAGCAGCCTCGGACAGGGCTCTGGAAACACCATATATTTT.

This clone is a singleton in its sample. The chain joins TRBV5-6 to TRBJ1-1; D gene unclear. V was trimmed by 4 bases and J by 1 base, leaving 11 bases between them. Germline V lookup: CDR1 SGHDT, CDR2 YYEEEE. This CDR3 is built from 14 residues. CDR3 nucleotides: TGTGCCAGCAGCAAAATTGAGGGGAACACTGAAGCTTTCTTT. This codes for CASSKIEGNTEAFF.

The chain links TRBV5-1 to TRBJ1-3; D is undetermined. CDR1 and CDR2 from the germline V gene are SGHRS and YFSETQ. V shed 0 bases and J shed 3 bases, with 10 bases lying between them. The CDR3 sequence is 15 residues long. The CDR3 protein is CASSLGPGSGNTIYF. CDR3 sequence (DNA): TGCGCCAGCAGCTTGGGCCCAGGTAGTGGAAACACCATATATTTT.

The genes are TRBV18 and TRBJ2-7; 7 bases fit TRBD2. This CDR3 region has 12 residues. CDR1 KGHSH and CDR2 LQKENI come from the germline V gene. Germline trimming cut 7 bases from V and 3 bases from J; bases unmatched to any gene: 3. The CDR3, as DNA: TGTGCCAGCTTAAGGGAGGGCTACGAGCAGTACTTC. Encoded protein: CASLREGYEQYF.

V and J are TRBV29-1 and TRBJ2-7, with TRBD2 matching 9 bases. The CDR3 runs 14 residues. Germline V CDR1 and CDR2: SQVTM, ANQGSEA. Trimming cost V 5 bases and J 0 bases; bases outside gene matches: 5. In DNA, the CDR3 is TGCAGCGTTAGGCGGGGGGGTTCCTCCTACGAGCAGTACTTC. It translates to CSVRRGGSSYEQYF.

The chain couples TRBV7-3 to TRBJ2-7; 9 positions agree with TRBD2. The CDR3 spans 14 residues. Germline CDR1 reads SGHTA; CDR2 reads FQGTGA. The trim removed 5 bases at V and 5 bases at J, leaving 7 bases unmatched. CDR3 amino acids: CASSTTGLANEQYF. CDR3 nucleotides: TGTGCCAGCAGCACTACCGGACTAGCGAACGAGCAGTACTTC.

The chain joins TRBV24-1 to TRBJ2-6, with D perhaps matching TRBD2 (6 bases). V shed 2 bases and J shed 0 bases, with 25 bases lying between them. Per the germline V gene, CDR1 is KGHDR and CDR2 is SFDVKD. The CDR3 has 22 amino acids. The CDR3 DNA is TGTGCCACCAGTGATTCGACGGGATGGAACCGGGACTCCAGCTCTGGGGCCAACGTCCTGACTTTC. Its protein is CATSDSTGWNRDSSSGANVLTF.

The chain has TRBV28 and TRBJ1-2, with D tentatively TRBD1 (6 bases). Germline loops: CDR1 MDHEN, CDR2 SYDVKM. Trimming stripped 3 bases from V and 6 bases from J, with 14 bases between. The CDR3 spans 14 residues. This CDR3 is CASSFLVGGDGYTF. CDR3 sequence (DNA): TGTGCCAGCAGTTTTTTGGTAGGGGGGGATGGCTACACCTTC.

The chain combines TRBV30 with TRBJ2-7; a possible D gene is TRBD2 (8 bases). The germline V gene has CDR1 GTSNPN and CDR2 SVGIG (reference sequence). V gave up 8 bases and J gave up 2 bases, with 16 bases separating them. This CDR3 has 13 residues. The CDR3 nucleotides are TGTGCCCGGGAGGGACAGTCGACCTACGAGCAGTACTTC. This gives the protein CAREGQSTYEQYF.

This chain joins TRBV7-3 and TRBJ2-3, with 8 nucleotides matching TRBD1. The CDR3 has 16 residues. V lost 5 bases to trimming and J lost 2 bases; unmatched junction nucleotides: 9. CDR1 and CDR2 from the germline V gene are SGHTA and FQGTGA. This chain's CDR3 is CASSLFRDRFTDTQYF. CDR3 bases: TGTGCCAGCAGCCTTTTTAGGGACAGGTTCACAGATACGCAGTATTTT.

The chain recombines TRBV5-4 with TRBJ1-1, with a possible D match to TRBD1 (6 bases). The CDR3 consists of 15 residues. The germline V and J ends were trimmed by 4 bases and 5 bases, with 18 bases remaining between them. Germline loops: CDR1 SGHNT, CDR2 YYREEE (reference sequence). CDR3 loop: CASSTNGDMTTEAFF. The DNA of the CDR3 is TGTGCCAGCAGCACGAACGGGGACATGACTACTGAAGCTTTCTTT.

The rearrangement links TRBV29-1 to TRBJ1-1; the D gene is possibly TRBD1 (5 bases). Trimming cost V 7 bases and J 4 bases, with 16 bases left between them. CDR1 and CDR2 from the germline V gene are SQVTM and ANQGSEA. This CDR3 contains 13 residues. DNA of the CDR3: TGCAGCGCCTCTGGGGGGGTGCCCACTGAAGCTTTCTTT. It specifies CSASGGVPTEAFF.

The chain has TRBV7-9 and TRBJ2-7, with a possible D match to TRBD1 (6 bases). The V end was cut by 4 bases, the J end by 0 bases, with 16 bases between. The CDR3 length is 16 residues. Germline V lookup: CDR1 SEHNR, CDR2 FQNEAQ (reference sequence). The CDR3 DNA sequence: TGTGCCAGCAGCTCTCGACAGGTTCAGGGCTCCTACGAGCAGTACTTC. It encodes CASSSRQVQGSYEQYF.